The sample holds a few counts of the clone carrying this T cell receptor beta chain. This specimen belongs to a study of T-cell reconstitution after alpha-beta-depleted transplantation in children. This sample's TCRbeta library carried unique molecular identifier barcodes. TCRdb re-called the PCR reads with MiXCR, one entry per CDR3 protein. The repertoire includes 200,000 to 250,000 distinct CDR3 sequences, around 10% of them detected once, and around 6% sits in the top ten. This specimen was PBMCs from the stem cell graft donor, taken from the stem cell graft. The source of this sequence is a human donor who donated a stem cell graft to a child with acute lymphoblastic leukemia.

The CDR3 here is CASKTDRSNQPQHF. CDR3 DNA: TGTGCCAGCAAAACAGACAGGAGCAATCAGCCCCAGCATTTT. This chain uses TRBV2 with TRBJ1-5, with D maybe TRBD1 (6 bases). The CDR3 contains 14 residues. CDR1 and CDR2 (germline): SNHLY, FYNNEI. V was shortened by 7 bases and J by 1 base, with 11 bases between the two germline ends. Drawing the rest from reference TRBV2 and TRBJ1-5, the complete variable domain is EPEVTQTPSHQVTQMGQEVILRCVPISNHLYFYWYRQILGQKVEFLVSFYNNEISEKSEIFDDQFSVERPDGSNFTLKIRSTKLEDSAMYFCASKTDRSNQPQHFGDGTRLSIL.